The 22 T cell receptor beta chains reported below all come from one sample, sequenced in a study of early T cells in non-severe SARS-CoV-2 infection. TCRdb called the 5' RACE reads again in MiXCR, with one record for every CDR3 protein. The sample includes some 30,000 distinct CDR3 sequences, about 5.7% of them seen just once. Input material: whole blood. Receptors originate from an adult who was a healthcare worker with PCR-confirmed SARS-CoV-2 infection or an uninfected control (not recorded which).

The genes are TRBV7-3 and TRBJ2-3; D is possibly TRBD2 (5 bases). Germline values: CDR1 SGHTA, CDR2 FQGTGA. The CDR3 is 15 residues long. V was cut by 5 bases and J by 6 bases, with 18 bases left in between. In DNA form, the CDR3 reads TGTGCCAGCAGCCCTGGGGTTGGGCGGGCGGATACGCAGTATTTT. It is translated as CASSPGVGRADTQYF.

The sample holds many counts of this clonotype. The V gene is TRBV3-1, the J gene TRBJ2-7, with unresolved D. Germline assignment: CDR1 LGHDT and CDR2 YNNKEL (reference sequence). The length of the CDR3 is 14 residues. Trimming removed 0 bases from V and 1 base from J, with 7 bases in between. CDR3 residues: CASSQDPYSYEQYF. CDR3 nucleotide sequence: TGTGCCAGCAGCCAAGACCCGTATTCCTACGAGCAGTACTTC.

This clonotype came up many times. V and J are TRBV20-1 and TRBJ2-2; D is undetermined. This CDR3 is 16 amino acids long. The V end was cut by 2 bases, the J end by 4 bases, with 17 bases between. Germline V gene data show CDR1 as DFQATT and CDR2 as SNEGSKA (reference sequence). CDR3 loop: CSARHTTISGTGELFF. The CDR3 region has the DNA TGCAGTGCTAGACACACTACCATATCGGGCACCGGGGAGCTGTTTTTT.

This clonotype has at least ten counts. The rearrangement links TRBV5-1 to TRBJ2-5; 14 bases line up with TRBD2. This CDR3 region has 18 residues. The germline V gene has CDR1 SGHRS and CDR2 YFSETQ. The ends lost 3 bases at V and 4 bases at J; junction bases unmatched: 11. Here the CDR3 reads CASSSLKGTSGSSETQYF. CDR3 coding DNA: TGCGCCAGCAGCTCCCTAAAGGGGACTAGCGGGAGTTCAGAGACCCAGTACTTC.

This chain links TRBV15 with TRBJ2-2, with D unresolved. The CDR3 totals 11 residues. Looked up from germline, CDR1 is LNHNV and CDR2 is YYDKDF (reference sequence). V was shortened by 10 bases and J by 8 bases, with 11 bases between the two germline ends. CDR3 coding DNA: TGTGCCATCCTCTCCGGGGGGGAGCTGTTTTTT. Amino acid sequence: CAILSGGELFF.

By share of the sample, this clonotype is medium-sized. The chain links TRBV5-1 to TRBJ2-1; 7 positions agree with TRBD2. V lost 7 bases, J lost 7 bases, and 8 bases stayed unmatched. The CDR3 has 13 residues. Germline V lookup: CDR1 SGHRS, CDR2 YFSETQ. Here the CDR3 DNA reads TGCGCCAGCGCGGAGACTAGCAGGAATGAGCAGTTCTTC. The encoded protein is CASAETSRNEQFF.

This clonotype has at least ten counts. V and J are TRBV28 and TRBJ1-5; unclear D gene. V was trimmed by 7 bases and J by 4 bases, leaving 14 bases between them. CDR1 is MDHEN and CDR2 is SYDVKM in the germline V gene. The CDR3 extends over 14 amino acids. Here the CDR3 DNA reads TGTGCCAGCACGCCCCACATGGGGAATCAGCCCCAGCATTTT. Translated: CASTPHMGNQPQHF.

This clonotype came up many times. The chain recombines TRBV29-1 with TRBJ1-1; TRBD1 aligns across 7 bases. After removal of 5 bases from V and 8 bases from J, the junction contained 5 bases not matched to a gene. Germline V gives CDR1 SQVTM, CDR2 ANQGSEA. The CDR3 is 11 amino acids. In DNA, the CDR3 is TGCAGCGTTTCGACAGGGCTCGAAGCTTTCTTT. Its translation is CSVSTGLEAFF. The variable domain in full, completed from reference TRBV29-1 and TRBJ1-1, reads SAVISQKPSRDICQRGTSLTIQCQVDSQVTMMFWYRQQPGQSLTLIATANQGSEATYESGFVIDKFPISRPNLTFSTLTVSNMSPEDSSIYLCSVSTGLEAFFGQGTRLTVV.

The table lists this clonotype with many counts. The chain recombines TRBV9 with TRBJ2-7, with D possibly TRBD2 on 7 matching bases. This CDR3 is 16 amino acids long. V lost 8 bases to trimming and J lost 2 bases, with 23 bases between them. Germline V lookup: CDR1 SGDLS, CDR2 YYNGEE. CDR3 loop: CARQPVRGRVTYEQYF. CDR3 coding DNA: TGTGCCAGGCAGCCGGTTAGGGGGAGGGTGACCTACGAGCAGTACTTC.

Ten or more counts support this clonotype. This chain links TRBV7-9 with TRBJ1-6, with D possibly matching TRBD1 (5 bases). The CDR3 covers 12 residues. In germline, CDR1 is SEHNR, CDR2 FQNEAQ (reference sequence). Deletions cut 4 bases from V and 9 bases from J, with 7 bases between. As DNA, the CDR3 is TGTGCCAGCAGCTCCGGGGGTTCACCCCTCCACTTT. Protein: CASSSGGSPLHF.

This clonotype was observed a few times. The chain couples TRBV19 to TRBJ2-1; the D call may be TRBD1 or TRBD2 (6 bases each). CDR3 size: 15 residues. Germline loops: CDR1 LNHDA, CDR2 SQIVND (reference sequence). V lost 7 bases, J lost 0 bases, and 13 bases lay in between. CDR3 amino acids: CASTIGGSSYNEQFF. The CDR3 bases are TGTGCCAGTACCATAGGGGGGAGCTCCTACAATGAGCAGTTCTTC.

This clonotype was seen a handful of times. This CDR3 reads CASSLPGFPTIYF. CDR3 coding DNA: TGTGCCAGCTCACTACCCGGGTTCCCCACCATATATTTT. The chain employs TRBV18 and TRBJ1-3, with unresolved D. The CDR3 sequence is 13 residues long. Germline V lookup: CDR1 KGHSH, CDR2 LQKENI. Trimming left V 4 bases short and J 9 bases short, with 13 bases between. Drawing the rest from reference TRBV18 and TRBJ1-3, the complete variable domain is NAGVMQNPRHLVRRRGQEARLRCSPMKGHSHVYWYRQLPEEGLKFMVYLQKENIIDESGMPKERFSAEFPKEGPSILRIQQVVRGDSAAYFCASSLPGFPTIYFGEGSWLTVV.

The gene calls are TRBV4-2 and TRBJ2-1, with 12 nucleotides matching TRBD2. The CDR3 loop spans 15 amino acids. In germline, CDR1 is LGHNA, CDR2 YNFKEQ. V was pared by 2 bases and J by 6 bases, with 2 bases of the junction left unmatched. CDR3 coding DNA: TGTGCCAGCAGCCAATCGACTAGCGGGAGCAATGAGCAGTTCTTC. Amino acid sequence: CASSQSTSGSNEQFF.

This clonotype was detected ten times or more. The chain links TRBV18 to TRBJ2-1; D call uncertain. The CDR3 has 15 amino acids. The germline gives CDR1 KGHSH, CDR2 LQKENI. V was shortened by 0 bases and J by 3 bases, with 9 bases between the two germline ends. The CDR3 reads CASSPPSLLYNEQFF. The CDR3 nucleotides read TGTGCCAGCTCACCACCCTCACTCCTCTACAATGAGCAGTTCTTC.

Ten or more counts support this clonotype. The genes are TRBV5-1 and TRBJ2-1; D ambiguous. CDR3 length: 13 residues. Germline CDR1 is SGHRS and CDR2 is YFSETQ. V dropped 0 bases and J dropped 7 bases, with 8 bases sitting between them. DNA of the CDR3: TGCGCCAGCAGCTTGGAGCCTTATAATGAGCAGTTCTTC. Its protein product is CASSLEPYNEQFF.

The CDR3 DNA sequence: TGTGCCAGCAGCGCTCCGGGACTAGCGGGAGGAGAGACCCAGTACTTC. Its translation is CASSAPGLAGGETQYF. This chain connects TRBV7-6 to TRBJ2-5; 15 bases agree with TRBD2. The CDR3 covers 16 residues. V lost 5 bases, J lost 4 bases, and 5 bases stayed unmatched. In germline, CDR1 is SGHVS, CDR2 FNYEAQ.

This clonotype was seen many times. The V call is TRBV5-1, the J call TRBJ2-1, with 11 bases matching TRBD1. Germline CDR1 is SGHRS and CDR2 is YFSETQ. The CDR3 extends over 14 amino acids. V lost 6 bases and J lost 4; bases outside the gene matches: 3. The chain's CDR3 is CASNGQGAYNEQFF. CDR3 nucleotide sequence: TGCGCCAGCAACGGACAGGGGGCTTACAATGAGCAGTTCTTC.

About this clonotype itself: Given a much more abundant clone one base away, this may be a read error. The chain combines TRBV9 with TRBJ2-7; D ambiguous. There are 12 residues in the CDR3. Germline lookup yields CDR1 SGDLS and CDR2 YYNGEE. The CDR3 protein is CASSGLTYEEYF. The CDR3 bases are TGTGCCAGCAGCGGACTTACCTACGAGGAGTACTTC. Variable domain in full (rest from reference TRBV9 and TRBJ2-7): DSGVTQTPKHLITATGQRVTLRCSPRSGDLSVYWYQQSLDQGLQFLIQYYNGEERAKGNILERFSAQQFPDLHSELNLSSLELGDSALYFCASSGLTYEEYFGPGTRLTVT.

This clonotype was seen only a few times. The chain carries TRBV3-1 and TRBJ2-7; tentative D call: TRBD2 (6 bases). Germline CDR1 reads LGHDT; CDR2 reads YNNKEL (reference sequence). Deletions cut 4 bases from V and 2 bases from J, with 9 bases between. There are 13 residues in the CDR3. In DNA, the CDR3 is TGTGCCAGCAGCCTAGCGGTAGCCTACGAGCAGTACTTC. Amino acid sequence: CASSLAVAYEQYF.

As for this clonotype: A single base separates this from a much larger clone, so it may be a read error. The V gene is TRBV20-1, the J gene TRBJ2-3, with D unresolved. Germline-derived CDR1 and CDR2 are DFQATT and SNEGSKA (reference sequence). Trimming took off 5 bases at V and 11 bases at J, with 11 bases between the two ends. The CDR3 loop spans 10 amino acids. This CDR3 reads CSAWLYQQYF. The CDR3 DNA is TGCAGTGCTTGGCTCTACCAGCAGTATTTT.

This clonotype occurred many times. This chain connects TRBV11-1 to TRBJ2-1; 11 positions agree with TRBD2. CDR1 is SGHAT, CDR2 FQDESV, per germline (reference sequence). The CDR3 is 19 amino acids. Trimming removed 8 bases from V and 0 bases from J; junction bases left unmatched: 15. CDR3 loop: CASGGQGPSGRYSYNEQFF. CDR3 nucleotides: TGTGCCAGCGGCGGACAGGGACCTAGCGGGAGGTACTCCTACAATGAGCAGTTCTTC.

This chain uses TRBV2 with TRBJ1-4, with D possibly TRBD1 on 5 matching bases. V lost 8 bases and J lost 1, with 11 bases in between. Germline V gene sequence: CDR1 SNHLY, CDR2 FYNNEI. The CDR3 is made up of 14 amino acids. The DNA for the CDR3 is TGTGCCAGCGCGTTCGACAGAACTAATGAAAAACTGTTTTTT. Amino acid sequence: CASAFDRTNEKLFF.